Included here is one TCR beta chain sequence, with context. The sample belongs to a study of T cells in narcolepsy. There are 15 residues in the CDR3. CDR1 and CDR2 (germline): LNHDA, SQIVND (reference sequence). Trimming took 1 base from V and 8 from J; bases not matched to a gene: 5. Clones were read by immunoSEQ multiplex PCR, and TCRdb kept only the in-frame ones, dropping some. The data show about 36,000 clones, roughly 80% seen once. The source of this sequence is a human donor in good health. Sequencing was carried out using memory (CD45RA-) CD4+ T cells from blood. The J gene is TRBJ2-1, the V gene TRBV19; 10 positions agree with TRBD2. The CDR3 nucleotides are TGTGCCAGTAGTATAGCCGGGACTAGCGCATATGAGCAGTTCTTC. It yields the protein CASSIAGTSAYEQFF.